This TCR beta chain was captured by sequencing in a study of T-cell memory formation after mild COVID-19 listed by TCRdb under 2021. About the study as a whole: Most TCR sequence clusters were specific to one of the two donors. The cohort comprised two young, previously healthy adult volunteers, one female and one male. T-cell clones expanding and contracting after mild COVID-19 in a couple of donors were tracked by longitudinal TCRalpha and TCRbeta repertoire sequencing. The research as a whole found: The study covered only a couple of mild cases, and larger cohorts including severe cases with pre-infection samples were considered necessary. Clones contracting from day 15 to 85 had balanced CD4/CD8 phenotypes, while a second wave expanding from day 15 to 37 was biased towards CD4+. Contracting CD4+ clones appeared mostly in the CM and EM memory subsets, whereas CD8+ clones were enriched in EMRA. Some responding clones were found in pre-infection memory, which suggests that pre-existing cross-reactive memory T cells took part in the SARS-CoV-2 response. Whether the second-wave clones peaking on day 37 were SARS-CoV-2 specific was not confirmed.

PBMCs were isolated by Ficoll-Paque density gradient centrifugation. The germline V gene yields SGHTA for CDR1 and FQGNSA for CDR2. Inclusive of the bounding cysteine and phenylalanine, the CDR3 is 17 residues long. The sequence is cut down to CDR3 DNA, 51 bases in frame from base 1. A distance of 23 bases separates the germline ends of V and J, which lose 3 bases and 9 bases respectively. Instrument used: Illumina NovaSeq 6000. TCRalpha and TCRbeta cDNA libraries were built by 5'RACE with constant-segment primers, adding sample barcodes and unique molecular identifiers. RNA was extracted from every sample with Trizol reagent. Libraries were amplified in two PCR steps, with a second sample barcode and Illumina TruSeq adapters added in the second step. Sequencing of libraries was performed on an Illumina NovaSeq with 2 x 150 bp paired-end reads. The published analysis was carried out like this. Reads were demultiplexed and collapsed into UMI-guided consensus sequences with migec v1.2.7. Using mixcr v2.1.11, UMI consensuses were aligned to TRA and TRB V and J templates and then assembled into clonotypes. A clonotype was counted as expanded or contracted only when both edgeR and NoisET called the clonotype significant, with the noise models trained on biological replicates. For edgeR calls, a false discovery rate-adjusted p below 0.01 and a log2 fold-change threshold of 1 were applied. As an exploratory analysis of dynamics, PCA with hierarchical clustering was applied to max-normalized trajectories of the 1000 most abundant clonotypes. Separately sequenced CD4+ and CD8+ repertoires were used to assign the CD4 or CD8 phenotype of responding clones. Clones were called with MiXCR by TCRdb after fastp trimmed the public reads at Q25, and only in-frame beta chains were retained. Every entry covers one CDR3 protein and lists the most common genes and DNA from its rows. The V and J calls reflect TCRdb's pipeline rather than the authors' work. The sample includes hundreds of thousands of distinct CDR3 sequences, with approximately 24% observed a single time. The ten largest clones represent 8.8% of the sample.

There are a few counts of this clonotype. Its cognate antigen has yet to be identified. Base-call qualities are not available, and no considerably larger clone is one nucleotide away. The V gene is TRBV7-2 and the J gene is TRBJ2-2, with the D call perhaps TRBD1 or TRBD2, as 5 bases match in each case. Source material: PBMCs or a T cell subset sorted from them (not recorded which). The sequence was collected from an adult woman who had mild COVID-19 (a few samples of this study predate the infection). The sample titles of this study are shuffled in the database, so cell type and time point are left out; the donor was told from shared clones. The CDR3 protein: CASSFLGGTPMTRELFF. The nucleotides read TGTGCCAGCAGCTTCCTTGGTGGGACCCCCATGACTAGGGAGCTGTTTTTT.